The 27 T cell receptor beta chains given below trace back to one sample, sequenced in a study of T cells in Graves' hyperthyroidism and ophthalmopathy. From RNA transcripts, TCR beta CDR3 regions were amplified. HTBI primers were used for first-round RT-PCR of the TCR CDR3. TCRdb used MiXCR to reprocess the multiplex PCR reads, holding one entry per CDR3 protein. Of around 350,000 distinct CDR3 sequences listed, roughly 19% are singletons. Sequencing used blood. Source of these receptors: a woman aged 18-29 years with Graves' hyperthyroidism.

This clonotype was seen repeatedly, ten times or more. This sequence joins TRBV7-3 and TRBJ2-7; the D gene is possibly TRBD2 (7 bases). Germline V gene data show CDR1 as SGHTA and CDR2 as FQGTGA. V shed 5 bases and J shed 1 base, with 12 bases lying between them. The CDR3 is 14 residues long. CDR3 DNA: TGTGCCAGCAGCCTCGGGGGGCCGTCCTACGAGCAGTACTTC. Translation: CASSLGGPSYEQYF.

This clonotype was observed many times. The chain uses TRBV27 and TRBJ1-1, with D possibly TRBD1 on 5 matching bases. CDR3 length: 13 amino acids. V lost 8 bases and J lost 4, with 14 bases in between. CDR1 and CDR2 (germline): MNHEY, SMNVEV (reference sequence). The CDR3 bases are TGTGCCAGCTGGGACCTCTGGAGCACTGAAGCTTTCTTT. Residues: CASWDLWSTEAFF.

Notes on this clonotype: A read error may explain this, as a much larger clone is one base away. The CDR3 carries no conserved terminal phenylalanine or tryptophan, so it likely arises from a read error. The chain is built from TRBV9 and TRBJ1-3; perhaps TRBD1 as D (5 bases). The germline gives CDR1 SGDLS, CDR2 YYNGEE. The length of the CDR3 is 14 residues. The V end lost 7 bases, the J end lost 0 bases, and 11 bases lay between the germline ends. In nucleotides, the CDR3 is TGTGCCAGCGGGGCGTTGGACTCTGGAAACACCATATATCTT. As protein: CASGALDSGNTIYL.

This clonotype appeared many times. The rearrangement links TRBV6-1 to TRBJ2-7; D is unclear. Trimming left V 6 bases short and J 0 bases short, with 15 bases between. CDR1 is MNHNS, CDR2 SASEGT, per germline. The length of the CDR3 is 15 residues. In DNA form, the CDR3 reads TGTGCCAGCAGCCCATACCTCTCGAGCTCCTACGAGCAGTACTTC. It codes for CASSPYLSSSYEQYF.

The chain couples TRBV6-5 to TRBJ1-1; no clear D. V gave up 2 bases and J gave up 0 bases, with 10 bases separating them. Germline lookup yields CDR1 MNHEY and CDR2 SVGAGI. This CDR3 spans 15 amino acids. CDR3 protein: CASSYRQDLNTEAFF. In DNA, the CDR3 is TGTGCCAGCAGTTACCGACAAGACCTGAACACTGAAGCTTTCTTT.

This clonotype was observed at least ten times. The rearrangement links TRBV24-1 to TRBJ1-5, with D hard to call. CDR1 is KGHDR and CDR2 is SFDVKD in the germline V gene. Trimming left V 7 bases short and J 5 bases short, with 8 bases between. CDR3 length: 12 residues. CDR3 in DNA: TGTGCCACCAGCACCGCAGATCAGCCCCAGCATTTT. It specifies CATSTADQPQHF.

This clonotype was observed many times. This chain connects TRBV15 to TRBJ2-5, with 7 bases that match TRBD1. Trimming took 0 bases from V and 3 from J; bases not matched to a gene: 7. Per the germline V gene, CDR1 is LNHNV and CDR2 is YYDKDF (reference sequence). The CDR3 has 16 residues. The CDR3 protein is CATSRDPRQGEETQYF. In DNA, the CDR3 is TGTGCCACCAGCAGAGATCCCAGGCAGGGGGAAGAGACCCAGTACTTC.

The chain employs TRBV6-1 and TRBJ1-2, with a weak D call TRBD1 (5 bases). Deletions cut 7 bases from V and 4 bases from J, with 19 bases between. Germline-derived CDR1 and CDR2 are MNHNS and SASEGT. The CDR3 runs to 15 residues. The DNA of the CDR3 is TGTGCCAGCACCCTGGACCTAACGGGACCCTATGGCTACACCTTC. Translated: CASTLDLTGPYGYTF.

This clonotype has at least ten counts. As DNA, the CDR3 is TGTGCCAGCAGTAAGAAAGGGGTGAGTGAAGCTTTCTTT. Translated, it gives CASSKKGVSEAFF. The genes are TRBV25-1 and TRBJ1-1; TRBD1 is a possible D gene (5 bases). The CDR3 has 13 amino acids. The germline gives CDR1 MGHDK, CDR2 SYGVNS. The V end was cut by 5 bases, the J end by 7 bases, with 14 bases between.

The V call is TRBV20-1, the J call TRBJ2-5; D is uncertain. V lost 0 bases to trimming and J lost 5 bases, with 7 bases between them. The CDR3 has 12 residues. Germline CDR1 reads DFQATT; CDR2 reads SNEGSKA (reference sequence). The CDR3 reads CSARDIRETQYF. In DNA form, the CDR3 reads TGCAGTGCTAGAGATATTCGGGAGACCCAGTACTTC.

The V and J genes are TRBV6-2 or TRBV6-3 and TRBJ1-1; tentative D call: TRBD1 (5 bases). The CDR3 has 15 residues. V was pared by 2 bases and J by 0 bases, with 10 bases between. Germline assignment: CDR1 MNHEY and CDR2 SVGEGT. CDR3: CASSYGGVVNTEAFF. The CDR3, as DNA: TGTGCCAGCAGTTACGGAGGGGTTGTGAACACTGAAGCTTTCTTT.

Written as DNA, the CDR3 is TGTGCCAGTATCCCGGGGGACGACAGGGCGACCGGGGAGCTGTTTTTT. Its protein is CASIPGDDRATGELFF. The J gene is TRBJ2-2, the V gene TRBV19; possibly TRBD1 for D (7 bases). V lost 7 bases, J lost 5 bases, and 20 bases lay in between. The CDR3 has 16 amino acids. The germline gives CDR1 LNHDA, CDR2 SQIVND (reference sequence).

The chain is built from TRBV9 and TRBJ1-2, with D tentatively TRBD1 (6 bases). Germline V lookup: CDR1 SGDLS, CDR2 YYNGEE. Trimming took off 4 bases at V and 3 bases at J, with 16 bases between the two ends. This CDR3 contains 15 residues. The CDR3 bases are TGTGCCAGCAGCCCCGAGGGGGGCGCGGACTATGGCTACACCTTC. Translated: CASSPEGGADYGYTF.

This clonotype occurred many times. CDR3 in DNA: TGTGCCAGCAGTTATGGGGGGCAGCAGCCCCAGCATTTT. Translated: CASSYGGQQPQHF. This chain connects TRBV12-3 or TRBV12-4 to TRBJ1-5; possible D gene TRBD1, 6 bases. V was shortened by 4 bases and J by 7 bases, with 11 bases between the two germline ends. The length of the CDR3 is 13 residues.

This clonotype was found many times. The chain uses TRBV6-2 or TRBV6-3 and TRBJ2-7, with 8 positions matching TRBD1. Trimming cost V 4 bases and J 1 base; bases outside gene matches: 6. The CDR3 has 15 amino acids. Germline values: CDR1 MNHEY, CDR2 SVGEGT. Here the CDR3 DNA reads TGTGCCAGCAGTTTCGGACAGGGTCAGTCCTACGAGCAGTACTTC. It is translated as CASSFGQGQSYEQYF.

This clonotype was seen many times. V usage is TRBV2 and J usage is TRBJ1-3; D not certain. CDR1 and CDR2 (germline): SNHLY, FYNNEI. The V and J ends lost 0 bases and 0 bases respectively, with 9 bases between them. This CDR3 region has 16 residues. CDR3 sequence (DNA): TGTGCCAGCAGTGAAGCAGCCACAATCTCTGGAAACACCATATATTTT. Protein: CASSEAATISGNTIYF. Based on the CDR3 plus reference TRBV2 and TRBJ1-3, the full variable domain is EPEVTQTPSHQVTQMGQEVILRCVPISNHLYFYWYRQILGQKVEFLVSFYNNEISEKSEIFDDQFSVERPDGSNFTLKIRSTKLEDSAMYFCASSEAATISGNTIYFGEGSWLTVV.

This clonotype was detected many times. As DNA, the CDR3 is TGTGCCAGCACCCCCCGGACGACAGGGGGAACCTACGAGCAGTACTTC. This encodes CASTPRTTGGTYEQYF. The chain employs TRBV11-2 and TRBJ2-7, with TRBD1 matching over 9 bases. The V segment lost 7 bases and the J segment 2 bases; nucleotides outside the gene matches: 12. The CDR3 extends over 16 amino acids. The germline CDR1 and CDR2 sequences are SGHAT and FQNNGV.

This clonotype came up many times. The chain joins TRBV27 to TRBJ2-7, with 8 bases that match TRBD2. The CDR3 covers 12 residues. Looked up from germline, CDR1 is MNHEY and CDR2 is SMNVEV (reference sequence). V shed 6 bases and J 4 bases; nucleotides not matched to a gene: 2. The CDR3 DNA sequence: TGTGCCAGCAGCGGGGGGGCTTACGAGCAGTACTTC. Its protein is CASSGGAYEQYF.

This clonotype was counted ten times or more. The CDR3 here is CATSSGLGFSYGYTF. In DNA, the CDR3 is TGTGCCACCAGCAGCGGGCTGGGGTTTTCCTATGGCTACACCTTC. The chain couples TRBV15 to TRBJ1-2; D unresolved. Between the trimmed V and J ends, which lost 3 bases and 4 bases, there was a span of 15 bases. The CDR3 contains 15 residues. From germline, CDR1 is LNHNV and CDR2 YYDKDF (reference sequence).

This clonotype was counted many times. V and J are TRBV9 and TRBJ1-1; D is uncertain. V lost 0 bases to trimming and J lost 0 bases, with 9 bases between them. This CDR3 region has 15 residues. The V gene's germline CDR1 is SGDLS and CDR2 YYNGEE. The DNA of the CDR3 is TGTGCCAGCAGCGTAGACAGCCTAATGAACACTGAAGCTTTCTTT. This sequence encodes CASSVDSLMNTEAFF.

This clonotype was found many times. This chain's CDR3 is CASSLAKGSNTEAFF. The CDR3 nucleotides read TGCGCCAGCAGCTTGGCCAAAGGGTCGAACACTGAAGCTTTCTTT. The genes are TRBV5-1 and TRBJ1-1; D gene uncertain. Per the germline V gene, CDR1 is SGHRS and CDR2 is YFSETQ. CDR3 length: 15 amino acids. Deletions cut 0 bases from V and 1 base from J, with 10 bases between.

The CDR3 here is CASIGGYGYTF. The CDR3 DNA is TGTGCCAGTATAGGAGGGTATGGCTACACCTTC. The V and J genes are TRBV19 and TRBJ1-2; D is uncertain. This CDR3 has 11 amino acids. Germline-derived CDR1 and CDR2 are LNHDA and SQIVND (reference sequence). V was trimmed by 7 bases and J by 5 bases, leaving 8 bases between them.

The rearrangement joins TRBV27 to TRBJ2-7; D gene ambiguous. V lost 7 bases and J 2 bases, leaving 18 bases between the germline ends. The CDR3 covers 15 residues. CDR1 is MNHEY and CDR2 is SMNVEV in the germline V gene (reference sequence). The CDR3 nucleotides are TGTGCCAGCAATCAGCTCGACAAGGCCGCCTACGAGCAGTACTTC. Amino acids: CASNQLDKAAYEQYF.

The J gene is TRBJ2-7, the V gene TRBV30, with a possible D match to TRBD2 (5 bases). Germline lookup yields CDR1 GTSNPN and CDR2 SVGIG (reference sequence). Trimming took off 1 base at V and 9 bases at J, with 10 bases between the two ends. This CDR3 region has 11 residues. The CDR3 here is CAWSAEAAQYF. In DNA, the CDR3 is TGTGCCTGGAGTGCGGAGGCAGCGCAGTACTTC. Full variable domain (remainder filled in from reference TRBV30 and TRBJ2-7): SQTIHQWPATLVQPVGSPLSLECTVEGTSNPNLYWYRQAAGRGLQLLFYSVGIGQISSEVPQNLSASRPQDRQFILSSKKLLLSDSGFYLCAWSAEAAQYFGPGTRLTVT.

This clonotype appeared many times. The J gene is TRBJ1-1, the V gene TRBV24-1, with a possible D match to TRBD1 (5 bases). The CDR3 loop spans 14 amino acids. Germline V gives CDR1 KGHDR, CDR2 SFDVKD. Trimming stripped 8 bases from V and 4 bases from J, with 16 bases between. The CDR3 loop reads CATKEGPRGTEAFF. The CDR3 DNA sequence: TGTGCCACCAAAGAGGGACCGAGGGGCACTGAAGCTTTCTTT.

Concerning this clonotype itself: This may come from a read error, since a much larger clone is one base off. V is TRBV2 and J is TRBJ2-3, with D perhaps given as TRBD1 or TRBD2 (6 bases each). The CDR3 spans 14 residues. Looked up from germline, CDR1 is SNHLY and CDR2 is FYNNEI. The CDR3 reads CASRGGAGTDRQYF. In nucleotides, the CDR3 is TGTGCCAGCAGGGGGGGCGCAGGAACAGATAGGCAGTATTTT.

The CDR3 loop is CATSDFRGGGNEQFF. The CDR3 DNA reads TGTGCCACCAGTGATTTCCGAGGGGGGGGGAATGAGCAGTTCTTC. J is TRBJ2-1 and V is TRBV24-1, with a weak D call TRBD2 (7 bases). Trimming removed 1 base at V and 7 bases at J, with 13 bases between. Germline CDR1 reads KGHDR; CDR2 reads SFDVKD. The CDR3 contains 15 residues.